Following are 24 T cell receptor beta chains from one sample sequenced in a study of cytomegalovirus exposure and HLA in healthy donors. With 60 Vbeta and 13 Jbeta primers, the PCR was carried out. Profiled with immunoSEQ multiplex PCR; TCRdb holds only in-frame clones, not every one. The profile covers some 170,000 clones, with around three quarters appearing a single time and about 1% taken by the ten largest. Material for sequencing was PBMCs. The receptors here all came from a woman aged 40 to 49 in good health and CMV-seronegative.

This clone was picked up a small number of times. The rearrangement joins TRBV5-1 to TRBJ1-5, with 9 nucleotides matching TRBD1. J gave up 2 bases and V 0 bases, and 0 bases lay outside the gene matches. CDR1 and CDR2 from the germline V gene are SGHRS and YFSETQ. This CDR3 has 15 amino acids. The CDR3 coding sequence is TGCGCCAGCAGCTTGGGACAGGGGGGCAATCAGCCCCAGCATTTT. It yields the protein CASSLGQGGNQPQHF. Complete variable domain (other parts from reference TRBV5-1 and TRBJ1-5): KAGVTQTPRYLIKTRGQQVTLSCSPISGHRSVSWYQQTPGQGLQFLFEYFSETQRNKGNFPGRFSGRQFSNSRSEMNVSTLELGDSALYLCASSLGQGGNQPQHFGDGTRLSIL.

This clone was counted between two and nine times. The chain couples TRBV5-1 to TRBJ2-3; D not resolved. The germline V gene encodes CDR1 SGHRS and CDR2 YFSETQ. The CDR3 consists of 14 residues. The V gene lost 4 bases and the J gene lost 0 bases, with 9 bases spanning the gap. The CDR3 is CASSDTASTDTQYF. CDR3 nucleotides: TGCGCCAGCAGCGATACTGCAAGCACAGATACGCAGTATTTT.

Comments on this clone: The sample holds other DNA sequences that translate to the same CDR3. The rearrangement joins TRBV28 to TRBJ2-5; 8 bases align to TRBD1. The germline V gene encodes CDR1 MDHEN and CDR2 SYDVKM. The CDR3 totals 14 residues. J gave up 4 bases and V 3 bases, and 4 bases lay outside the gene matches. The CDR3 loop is CASSLDRVGETQYF. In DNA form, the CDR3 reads TGTGCCAGCAGTTTGGACAGGGTGGGAGAGACCCAGTACTTC. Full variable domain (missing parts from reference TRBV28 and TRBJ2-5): DVKVTQSSRYLVKRTGEKVFLECVQDMDHENMFWYRQDPGLGLRLIYFSYDVKMKEKGDIPEGYSVSREKKERFSLILESASTNQTSMYLCASSLDRVGETQYFGPGTRLLVL.

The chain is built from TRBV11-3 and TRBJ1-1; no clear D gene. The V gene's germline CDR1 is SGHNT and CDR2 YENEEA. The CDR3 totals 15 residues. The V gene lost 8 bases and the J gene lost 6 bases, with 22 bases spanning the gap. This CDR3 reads CASSPWSGGGAEAFF. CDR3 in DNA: TGTGCCAGCTCCCCTTGGTCGGGAGGCGGAGCTGAAGCTTTCTTT.

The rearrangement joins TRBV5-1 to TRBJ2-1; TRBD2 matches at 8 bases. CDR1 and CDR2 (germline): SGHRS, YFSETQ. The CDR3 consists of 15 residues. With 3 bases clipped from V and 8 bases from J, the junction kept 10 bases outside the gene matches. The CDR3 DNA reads TGCGCCAGCAGCTGGACGGGAGGGCCGTTGGATGAGCAGTTCTTC. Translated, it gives CASSWTGGPLDEQFF. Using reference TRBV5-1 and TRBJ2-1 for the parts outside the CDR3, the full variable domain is KAGVTQTPRYLIKTRGQQVTLSCSPISGHRSVSWYQQTPGQGLQFLFEYFSETQRNKGNFPGRFSGRQFSNSRSEMNVSTLELGDSALYLCASSWTGGPLDEQFFGPGTRLTVL.

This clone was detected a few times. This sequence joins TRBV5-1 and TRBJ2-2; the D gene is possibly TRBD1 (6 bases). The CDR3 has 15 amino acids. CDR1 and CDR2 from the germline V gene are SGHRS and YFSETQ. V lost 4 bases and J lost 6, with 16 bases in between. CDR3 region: CASSQSRDNSGELFF. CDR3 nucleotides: TGCGCCAGCAGCCAAAGCAGGGACAACTCCGGGGAGCTGTTTTTT.

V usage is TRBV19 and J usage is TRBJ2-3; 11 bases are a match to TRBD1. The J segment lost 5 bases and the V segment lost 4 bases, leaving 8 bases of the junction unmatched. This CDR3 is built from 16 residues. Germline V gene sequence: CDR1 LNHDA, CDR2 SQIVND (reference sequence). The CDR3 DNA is TGTGCCAGTAGTAGAGGGACAGGGGGATCCGGAGATACGCAGTATTTT. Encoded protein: CASSRGTGGSGDTQYF.

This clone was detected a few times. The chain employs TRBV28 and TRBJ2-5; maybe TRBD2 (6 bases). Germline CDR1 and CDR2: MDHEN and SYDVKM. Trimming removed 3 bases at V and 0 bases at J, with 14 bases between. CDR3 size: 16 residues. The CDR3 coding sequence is TGTGCCAGCAGTTTCTTGGGGGGTGGTTACCAAGAGACCCAGTACTTC. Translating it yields CASSFLGGGYQETQYF. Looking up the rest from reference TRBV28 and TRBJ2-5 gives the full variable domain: DVKVTQSSRYLVKRTGEKVFLECVQDMDHENMFWYRQDPGLGLRLIYFSYDVKMKEKGDIPEGYSVSREKKERFSLILESASTNQTSMYLCASSFLGGGYQETQYFGPGTRLLVL.

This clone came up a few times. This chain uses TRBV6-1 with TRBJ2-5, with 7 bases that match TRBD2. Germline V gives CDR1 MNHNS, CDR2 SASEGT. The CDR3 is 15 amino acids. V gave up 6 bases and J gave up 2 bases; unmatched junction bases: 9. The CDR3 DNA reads TGTGCCAGCAGGGCCGGCGGGAGTTGGCAAGAGACCCAGTACTTC. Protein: CASRAGGSWQETQYF.

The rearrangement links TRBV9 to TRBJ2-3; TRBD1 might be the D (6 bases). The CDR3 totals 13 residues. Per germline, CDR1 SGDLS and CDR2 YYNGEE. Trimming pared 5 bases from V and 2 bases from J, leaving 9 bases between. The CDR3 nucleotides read TGTGCCAGCAGTGCAGGGGACACAGATACGCAGTATTTT. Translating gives CASSAGDTDTQYF.

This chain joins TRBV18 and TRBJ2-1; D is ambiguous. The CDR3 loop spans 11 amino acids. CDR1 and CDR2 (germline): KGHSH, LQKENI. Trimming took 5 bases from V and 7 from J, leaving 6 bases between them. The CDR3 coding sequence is TGTGCCAGCTCAACCAGGAATGAGCAGTTCTTC. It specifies CASSTRNEQFF.

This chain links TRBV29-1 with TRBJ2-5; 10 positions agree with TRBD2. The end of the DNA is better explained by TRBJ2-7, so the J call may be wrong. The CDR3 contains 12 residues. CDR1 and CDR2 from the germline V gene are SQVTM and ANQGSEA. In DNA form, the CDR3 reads TGCAGCGTGAAGCGGGAGGGTCCCGAGCAGTACTTC. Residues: CSVKREGPEQYF.

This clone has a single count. The CDR3 nucleotides are TGCGCCAGCAAGAAGGAAACAGGGGTTGGCGATGAGCAGTTCTTC. Its protein is CASKKETGVGDEQFF. V and J are TRBV5-1 and TRBJ2-1; 7 bases match TRBD1. The CDR3 is made up of 15 amino acids. V shed 6 bases, J shed 8 bases, and the junction held 14 bases outside the gene matches. Germline V CDR1 and CDR2: SGHRS, YFSETQ.

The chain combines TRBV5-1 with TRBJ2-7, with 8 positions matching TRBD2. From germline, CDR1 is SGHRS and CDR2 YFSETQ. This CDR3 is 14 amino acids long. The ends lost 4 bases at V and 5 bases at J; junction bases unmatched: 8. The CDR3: CASSQGLVFDEQYF. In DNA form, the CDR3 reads TGCGCCAGCAGCCAGGGACTAGTTTTTGACGAGCAGTACTTC.

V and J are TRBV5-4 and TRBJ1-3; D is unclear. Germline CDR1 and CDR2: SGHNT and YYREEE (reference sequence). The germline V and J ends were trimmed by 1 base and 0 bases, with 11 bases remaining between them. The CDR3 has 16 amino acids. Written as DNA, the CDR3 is TGTGCCAGCAGCTTGACTACATCCCTCTCTGGAAACACCATATATTTT. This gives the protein CASSLTTSLSGNTIYF.

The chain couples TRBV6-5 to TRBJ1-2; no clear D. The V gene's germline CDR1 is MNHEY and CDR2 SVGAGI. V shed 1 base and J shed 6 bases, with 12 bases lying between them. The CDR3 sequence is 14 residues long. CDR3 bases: TGTGCCAGCAGTTACTGGAGCGGCGGGCATGGCTACACCTTC. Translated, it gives CASSYWSGGHGYTF.

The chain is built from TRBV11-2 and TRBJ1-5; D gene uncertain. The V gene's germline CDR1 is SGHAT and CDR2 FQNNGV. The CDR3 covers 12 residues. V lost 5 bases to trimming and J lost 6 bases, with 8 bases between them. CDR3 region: CASSPEGQPQHF. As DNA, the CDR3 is TGTGCCAGCAGCCCAGAGGGTCAGCCCCAGCATTTT.

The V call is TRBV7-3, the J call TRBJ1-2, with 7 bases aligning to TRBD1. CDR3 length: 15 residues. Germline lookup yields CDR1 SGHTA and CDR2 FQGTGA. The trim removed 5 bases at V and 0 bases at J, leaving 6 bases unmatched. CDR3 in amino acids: CASSPGQDPNYGYTF. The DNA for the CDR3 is TGTGCCAGCAGCCCCGGACAGGACCCTAACTATGGCTACACCTTC.

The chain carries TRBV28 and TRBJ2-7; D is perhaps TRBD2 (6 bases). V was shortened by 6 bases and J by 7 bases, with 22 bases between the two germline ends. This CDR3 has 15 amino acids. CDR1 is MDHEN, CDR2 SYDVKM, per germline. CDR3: CASSLPGTGRGEQYF. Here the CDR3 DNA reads TGTGCCAGCAGCCTACCCGGGACTGGTCGTGGAGAGCAGTACTTC.

CDR3 residues: CASSPVVRPEAFF. The DNA of the CDR3 is TGTGCCAGCAGCCCCGTTGTGAGGCCTGAAGCTTTCTTT. The chain has TRBV11-2 and TRBJ1-1; D not resolved. The CDR3 length is 13 residues. V was pared by 5 bases and J by 6 bases, with 13 bases between. Germline assignment: CDR1 SGHAT and CDR2 FQNNGV. Full variable domain (outside the CDR3, taken from reference TRBV11-2 and TRBJ1-1): EAGVAQSPRYKIIEKRQSVAFWCNPISGHATLYWYQQILGQGPKLLIQFQNNGVVDDSQLPKDRFSAERLKGVDSTLKIQPAKLEDSAVYLCASSPVVRPEAFFGQGTRLTVV.

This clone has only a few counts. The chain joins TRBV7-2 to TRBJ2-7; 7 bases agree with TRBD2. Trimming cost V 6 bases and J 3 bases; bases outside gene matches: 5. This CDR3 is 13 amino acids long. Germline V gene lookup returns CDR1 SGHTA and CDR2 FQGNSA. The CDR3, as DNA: TGTGCCAGCAGTTCCTCTAGCGGCTACGAGCAGTACTTC. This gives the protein CASSSSSGYEQYF.

Here the CDR3 reads CASSSPGTTIEAFF. The CDR3 region has the DNA TGTGCCAGCAGTTCGCCCGGGACAACGATTGAAGCTTTCTTT. The chain links TRBV28 to TRBJ1-1; D might be TRBD1 (6 bases). V was cut by 4 bases and J by 7 bases, with 16 bases left in between. The CDR3 is 14 residues long. Germline V CDR1 and CDR2: MDHEN, SYDVKM. The full variable domain, its missing parts supplied by reference TRBV28 and TRBJ1-1, is DVKVTQSSRYLVKRTGEKVFLECVQDMDHENMFWYRQDPGLGLRLIYFSYDVKMKEKGDIPEGYSVSREKKERFSLILESASTNQTSMYLCASSSPGTTIEAFFGQGTRLTVV.

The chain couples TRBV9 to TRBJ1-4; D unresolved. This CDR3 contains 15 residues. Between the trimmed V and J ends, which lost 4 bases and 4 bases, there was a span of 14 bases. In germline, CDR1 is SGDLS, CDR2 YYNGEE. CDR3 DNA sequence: TGTGCCAGCAGCCGCATAGGAGGCCTTAATGAAAAACTGTTTTTT. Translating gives CASSRIGGLNEKLFF.

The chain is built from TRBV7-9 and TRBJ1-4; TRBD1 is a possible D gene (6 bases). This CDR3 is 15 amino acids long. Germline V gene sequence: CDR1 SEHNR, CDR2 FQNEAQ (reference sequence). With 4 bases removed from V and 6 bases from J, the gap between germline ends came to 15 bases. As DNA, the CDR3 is TGTGCCAGCAGCTCCCTCGGACAGCCTCATGAAAAACTGTTTTTT. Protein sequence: CASSSLGQPHEKLFF.